Listed here is a single TCR beta chain. Per the original methods: Amplifying reference gene primers gave estimates of nucleated cell counts. This table comes from immunoSEQ multiplex PCR, and its TCRdb copy is limited to in-frame clones, with some not included. The V and J calls and clone size come from that table; D and trimming were worked out from the DNA. The sample has around 140,000 clones; roughly 80% are singletons. Per germline, CDR1 MDHEN and CDR2 SYDVKM. This CDR3 has 12 residues. The cohort comprised adults aged roughly 18 to 90 years residing in approximately 22 US areas. Participants' own reports of clinical history determined their cohort assignment. The data were obtained in a study of blood T cell repertoires in COVID-19. Study details: Acute and convalescent COVID-19 specimens originated in the United States, Italy and Spain.

The source is a man between 35 and 55 years old with acute COVID-19. Sequences were obtained from PBMCs or T cells enriched from blood (not recorded which). The V call is TRBV28, the J call TRBJ1-2; tentatively, D is TRBD1 (5 bases). Here the CDR3 DNA reads TGTGCTCTGGGGGGGGACTCCTATGGCTACACCTTC. It specifies CALGGDSYGYTF.